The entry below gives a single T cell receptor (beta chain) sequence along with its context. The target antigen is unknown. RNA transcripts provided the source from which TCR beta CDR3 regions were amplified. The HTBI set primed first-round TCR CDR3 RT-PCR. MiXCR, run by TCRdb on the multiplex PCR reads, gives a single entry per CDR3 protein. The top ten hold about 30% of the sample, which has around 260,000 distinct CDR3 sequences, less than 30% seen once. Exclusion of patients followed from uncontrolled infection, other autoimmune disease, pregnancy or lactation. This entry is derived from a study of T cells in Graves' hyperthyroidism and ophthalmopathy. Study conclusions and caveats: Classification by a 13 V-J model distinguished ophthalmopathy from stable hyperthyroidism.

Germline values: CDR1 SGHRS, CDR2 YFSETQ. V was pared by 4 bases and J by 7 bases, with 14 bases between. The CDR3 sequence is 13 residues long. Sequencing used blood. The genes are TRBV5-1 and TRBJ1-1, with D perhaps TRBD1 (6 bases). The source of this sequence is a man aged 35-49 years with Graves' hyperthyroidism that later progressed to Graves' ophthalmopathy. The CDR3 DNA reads TGCGCCAGCAGCAACACAGGGATGGGTGAAGCTTTCTTT. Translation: CASSNTGMGEAFF.